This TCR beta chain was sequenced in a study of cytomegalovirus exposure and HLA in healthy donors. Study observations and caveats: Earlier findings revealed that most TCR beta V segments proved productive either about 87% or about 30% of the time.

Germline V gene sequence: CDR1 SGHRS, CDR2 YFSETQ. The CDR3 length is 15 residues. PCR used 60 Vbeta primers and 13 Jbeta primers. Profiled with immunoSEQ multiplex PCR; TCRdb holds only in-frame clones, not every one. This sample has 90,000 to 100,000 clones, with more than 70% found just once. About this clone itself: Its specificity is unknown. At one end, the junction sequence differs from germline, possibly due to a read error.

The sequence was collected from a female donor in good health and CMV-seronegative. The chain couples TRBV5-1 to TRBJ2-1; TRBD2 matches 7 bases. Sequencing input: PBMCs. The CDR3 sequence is CAGSPGLVSYNEQFF. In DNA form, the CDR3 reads TGCGCCGGCAGCCCCGGACTAGTCTCCTACAATGAGCAGTTCTTC.